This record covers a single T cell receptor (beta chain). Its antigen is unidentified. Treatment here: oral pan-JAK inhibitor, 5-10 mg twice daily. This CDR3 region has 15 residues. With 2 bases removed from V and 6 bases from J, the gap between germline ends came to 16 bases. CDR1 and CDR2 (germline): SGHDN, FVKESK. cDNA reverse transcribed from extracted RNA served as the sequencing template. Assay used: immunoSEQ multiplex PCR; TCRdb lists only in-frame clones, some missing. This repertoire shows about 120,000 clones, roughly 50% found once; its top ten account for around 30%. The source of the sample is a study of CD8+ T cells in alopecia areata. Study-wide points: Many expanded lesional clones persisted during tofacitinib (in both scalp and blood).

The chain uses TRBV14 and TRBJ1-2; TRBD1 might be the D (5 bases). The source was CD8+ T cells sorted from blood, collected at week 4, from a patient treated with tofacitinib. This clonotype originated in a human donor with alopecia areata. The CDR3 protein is CASSQTRGGGNGYTF. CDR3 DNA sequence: TGTGCCAGCAGCCAAACCCGGGGGGGTGGCAATGGCTACACCTTC.